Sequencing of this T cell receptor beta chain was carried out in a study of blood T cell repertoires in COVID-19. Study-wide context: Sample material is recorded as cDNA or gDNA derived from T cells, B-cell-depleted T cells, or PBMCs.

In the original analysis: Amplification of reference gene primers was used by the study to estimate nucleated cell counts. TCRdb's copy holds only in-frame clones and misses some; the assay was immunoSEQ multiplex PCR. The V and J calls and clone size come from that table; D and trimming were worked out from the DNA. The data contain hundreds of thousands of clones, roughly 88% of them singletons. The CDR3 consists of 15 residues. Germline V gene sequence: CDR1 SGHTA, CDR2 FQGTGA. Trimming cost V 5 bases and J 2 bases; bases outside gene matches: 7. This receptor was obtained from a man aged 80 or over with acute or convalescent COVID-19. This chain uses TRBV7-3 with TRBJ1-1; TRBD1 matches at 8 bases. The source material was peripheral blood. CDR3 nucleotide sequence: TGTGCCAGCAGCCCCACAGGGGGGGTAAACACTGAAGCTTTCTTT. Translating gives CASSPTGGVNTEAFF.